One and the same sample provided the 32 T cell receptor beta chains below, sequenced in a study of cytomegalovirus exposure and HLA in healthy donors. Primers: 60 Vbeta forward and 13 Jbeta reverse. Sequencing was performed with immunoSEQ multiplex PCR; in TCRdb, only in-frame clones are kept and a portion is missing. The sample lists fewer than 250,000 clones; 70% to 80% were seen once. What was sequenced was PBMCs. These receptors all stem from a woman aged 25 to 39 in good health and CMV-seronegative.

V and J are TRBV7-9 and TRBJ2-2; the match to TRBD2 covers 7 bases. Looked up from germline, CDR1 is SEHNR and CDR2 is FQNEAQ (reference sequence). The CDR3 runs to 16 residues. V was clipped by 2 bases and J by 6 bases; unmatched bases: 9. For the CDR3, the DNA is TGTGCCAGCAGCTTAATTGGCGGGAGTCGTGCCGGGGAGCTGTTTTTT. It is translated as CASSLIGGSRAGELFF.

The chain is built from TRBV27 and TRBJ2-5; TRBD2 agrees at 14 bases. The CDR3 has 16 residues. Trimming removed 5 bases from V and 5 bases from J; junction bases left unmatched: 7. CDR1 MNHEY and CDR2 SMNVEV come from the germline V gene (reference sequence). As DNA, the CDR3 is TGTGCCAGCAGTCCCCTGGGACTAGCGGGAGATGAGACCCAGTACTTC. This codes for CASSPLGLAGDETQYF.

V gene TRBV7-3 combines with J gene TRBJ2-1, with D maybe TRBD2 (5 bases). Trimming left V 5 bases short and J 9 bases short, with 14 bases between. The CDR3 length is 13 residues. CDR1 is SGHTA, CDR2 FQGTGA, per germline. This CDR3 is CASSRTEGSEQFF. In DNA form, the CDR3 reads TGTGCCAGCAGCCGAACCGAGGGTAGTGAGCAGTTCTTC.

The genes are TRBV27 and TRBJ2-3; TRBD2 might be the D (6 bases). The germline V and J ends were trimmed by 4 bases and 2 bases, with 13 bases remaining between them. This CDR3 contains 15 residues. The germline V gene has CDR1 MNHEY and CDR2 SMNVEV (reference sequence). CDR3 nucleotides: TGTGCCAGCAGTTACCAGGGAGGTAACACAGATACGCAGTATTTT. It translates to CASSYQGGNTDTQYF.

The rearrangement links TRBV7-3 to TRBJ1-1; D might be TRBD1 (6 bases). Between the trimmed V and J ends, which lost 4 bases and 4 bases, there was a span of 16 bases. Germline loops: CDR1 SGHTA, CDR2 FQGTGA. The CDR3 runs 15 residues. Here the CDR3 reads CASSSDPGEGTEAFF. In nucleotides, the CDR3 is TGTGCCAGCAGCTCAGACCCAGGGGAGGGCACTGAAGCTTTCTTT.

The chain couples TRBV30 to TRBJ2-4, with TRBD2 matching 8 bases. CDR1 is GTSNPN, CDR2 SVGIG, per germline (reference sequence). The CDR3 is 15 residues long. V dropped 1 base and J dropped 0; count of bases not matched to a gene: 2. The DNA of the CDR3 is TGTGCCTGGAGTGCGGGGGGGCTAGCCAAAAACATTCAGTACTTC. Amino acids: CAWSAGGLAKNIQYF.

This clone was observed a single time. The rearrangement uses TRBV9 and TRBJ1-5; TRBD1 agrees at 9 bases. V was pared by 4 bases and J by 4 bases, with 3 bases of the junction left unmatched. The CDR3 extends over 14 amino acids. Per the germline V gene, CDR1 is SGDLS and CDR2 is YYNGEE. CDR3 coding DNA: TGTGCCAGCAGCCCGACAGGGGGTAATCAGCCCCAGCATTTT. The encoded protein is CASSPTGGNQPQHF.

The genes are TRBV19 and TRBJ2-4; maybe TRBD1 (6 bases). CDR1 is LNHDA, CDR2 SQIVND, per germline (reference sequence). This CDR3 contains 15 residues. Trimming took 4 bases from V and 0 from J, leaving 10 bases between them. The CDR3 DNA is TGTGCCAGTAGTAATGGGACACTAGCCAAAAACATTCAGTACTTC. Its translation is CASSNGTLAKNIQYF.

V gene TRBV30 combines with J gene TRBJ1-3, with TRBD1 matching over 9 bases. The CDR3 has 15 amino acids. V lost 4 bases, J lost 7 bases, and 11 bases stayed unmatched. Germline CDR1 is GTSNPN and CDR2 is SVGIG (reference sequence). The CDR3 nucleotides are TGTGCCTGGATTTCCCCCGGGACAGGGAGGAACACCATATATTTT. Protein: CAWISPGTGRNTIYF.

A single count supports this clone. The chain couples TRBV30 to TRBJ1-4, with D perhaps TRBD1 (6 bases). Trimming left V 4 bases short and J 6 bases short, with 12 bases between. This CDR3 has 13 residues. From germline, CDR1 is GTSNPN and CDR2 SVGIG (reference sequence). CDR3 sequence (DNA): TGTGCCTGGAAGGGGGTAGAATATGAAAAACTGTTTTTT. Translated, it gives CAWKGVEYEKLFF. Full variable domain (rest looked up from reference TRBV30 and TRBJ1-4): SQTIHQWPATLVQPVGSPLSLECTVEGTSNPNLYWYRQAAGRGLQLLFYSVGIGQISSEVPQNLSASRPQDRQFILSSKKLLLSDSGFYLCAWKGVEYEKLFFGSGTQLSVL.

As to this clone: The same CDR3 arises from other DNA sequences in this sample as well. V is TRBV6-1 and J is TRBJ2-3; D is undetermined. Looked up from germline, CDR1 is MNHNS and CDR2 is SASEGT. With 1 base removed from V and 3 bases from J, the gap between germline ends came to 17 bases. The CDR3 is 17 residues long. The CDR3 region is CASSEDPYALGTDTQYF. Here the CDR3 DNA reads TGTGCCAGCAGTGAAGACCCCTATGCGCTAGGTACAGATACGCAGTATTTT.

This clone appeared a single time. The J gene is TRBJ2-7, the V gene TRBV6-1; the match to TRBD2 covers 7 bases. The CDR3 has 17 amino acids. CDR1 MNHNS and CDR2 SASEGT come from the germline V gene. V shed 3 bases and J 0 bases; nucleotides not matched to a gene: 11. The chain's CDR3 is CASSDGGQGLFSYEQYF. CDR3 DNA sequence: TGTGCCAGCAGTGACGGGGGTCAGGGACTATTCTCCTACGAGCAGTACTTC.

In regard to this clone: At one end, the junction sequence differs from germline, possibly due to a read error. This rearrangement joins TRBV5-1 to TRBJ1-1, with D uncertain. Germline CDR1 reads SGHRS; CDR2 reads YFSETQ. The length of the CDR3 is 14 residues. The CDR3 region has the DNA TGTGCCAGCAGCTTGGTAGGAGTCGGTACTGAAGCTTTCTTT. Its protein product is CASSLVGVGTEAFF.

The chain employs TRBV2 and TRBJ2-1, with 9 bases that match TRBD1. Germline CDR1 is SNHLY and CDR2 is FYNNEI. This CDR3 comprises 19 residues. J was trimmed by 6 bases and V by 7 bases; bases with no gene match: 22. The CDR3 DNA reads TGTGCCAGCATCGCCACAGGGGGCAAGATCGAGCGTCAAGGCAATGAGCAGTTCTTC. It yields the protein CASIATGGKIERQGNEQFF.

J is TRBJ2-5 and V is TRBV5-1; no clear D gene. This CDR3 has 12 amino acids. Trimming took 0 bases from V and 5 from J, leaving 5 bases between them. Germline values: CDR1 SGHRS, CDR2 YFSETQ. This CDR3 is CASSLARETQYF. DNA of the CDR3: TGCGCCAGCAGCTTGGCCAGGGAGACCCAGTACTTC.

The chain employs TRBV4-2 and TRBJ2-7, with a possible D match to TRBD2 (6 bases). There are 16 residues in the CDR3. The germline gives CDR1 LGHNA, CDR2 YNFKEQ. V was cut by 3 bases and J by 3 bases, with 18 bases left in between. Here the CDR3 reads CASSQGTDSGSYEQYF. The CDR3 DNA is TGTGCCAGCAGCCAGGGCACGGATAGCGGAAGCTACGAGCAGTACTTC.

This clone was detected only once. This chain connects TRBV5-4 to TRBJ2-1, with D possibly being TRBD1 (6 bases). The germline CDR1 and CDR2 sequences are SGHNT and YYREEE (reference sequence). The CDR3 runs to 14 residues. V lost 4 bases, J lost 2 bases, and 10 bases lay in between. CDR3: CASSQDRAYNEQFF. CDR3 DNA sequence: TGTGCCAGCAGCCAGGACAGAGCCTACAATGAGCAGTTCTTC.

This sequence joins TRBV7-9 and TRBJ1-1; D is ambiguous. Deletions cut 0 bases from V and 4 bases from J, with 9 bases between. This CDR3 spans 14 amino acids. The germline V gene encodes CDR1 SEHNR and CDR2 FQNEAQ (reference sequence). The chain's CDR3 is CASSLAPVTTEAFF. DNA for the CDR3: TGTGCCAGCAGCTTAGCACCAGTTACCACTGAAGCTTTCTTT.

This clone has only one observation. The chain couples TRBV10-3 to TRBJ1-1; tentatively, D is TRBD1 (5 bases). This CDR3 has 13 amino acids. CDR1 is ENHRY, CDR2 SYGVKD, per germline. V lost 10 bases, J lost 4 bases, and 16 bases lay in between. CDR3 in amino acids: CATLGEEGTEAFF. The CDR3 bases are TGTGCCACATTAGGGGAGGAGGGCACTGAAGCTTTCTTT.

This clone has a handful of counts. This chain connects TRBV7-9 to TRBJ2-1, with a weak D call TRBD2 (6 bases). Trimming took 4 bases from V and 4 from J, leaving 17 bases between them. From germline, CDR1 is SEHNR and CDR2 FQNEAQ (reference sequence). The CDR3 totals 16 residues. CDR3 in DNA: TGTGCCAGCAGCTCATCAAAGGGAGGAGGGTACAATGAGCAGTTCTTC. Its protein is CASSSSKGGGYNEQFF.

This chain connects TRBV19 to TRBJ2-7, with 10 bases identical to TRBD2. The germline CDR1 and CDR2 sequences are LNHDA and SQIVND (reference sequence). J gave up 2 bases and V 6 bases, and 4 bases lay outside the gene matches. This CDR3 has 14 residues. The CDR3 DNA sequence: TGTGCCAGTAGGGACAGCGGGAGGGCCTACGAGCAGTACTTC. It codes for CASRDSGRAYEQYF.

The rearrangement uses TRBV6-5 and TRBJ1-1; weak D call: TRBD1 (6 bases). The CDR3 spans 13 residues. Between the trimmed V and J ends, which lost 9 bases and 6 bases, there was a span of 17 bases. Germline V CDR1 and CDR2: MNHEY, SVGAGI. The CDR3 protein is CASEQGFNAEAFF. The CDR3 DNA reads TGTGCCAGTGAACAGGGTTTTAATGCTGAAGCTTTCTTT.

V gene TRBV6-5 combines with J gene TRBJ2-1, with 7 positions matching TRBD2. J gave up 4 bases and V 8 bases, and 5 bases lay outside the gene matches. The CDR3 is 13 amino acids. Germline V lookup: CDR1 MNHEY, CDR2 SVGAGI. The CDR3 sequence: CASGIAGYNEQFF. The DNA for the CDR3 is TGTGCCAGCGGAATAGCGGGTTACAATGAGCAGTTCTTC.

The CDR3 nucleotides read TGTGCCAGCAGTTTCCCTAGCGGGACTGGCACAGATACGCAGTATTTT. This encodes CASSFPSGTGTDTQYF. The V gene is TRBV27, the J gene TRBJ2-3; TRBD2 aligns across 9 bases. The CDR3 is made up of 16 amino acids. Germline values: CDR1 MNHEY, CDR2 SMNVEV (reference sequence). Losses at the gene ends were 3 bases for V and 1 base for J; bases not matched to a gene: 5.

V usage is TRBV7-9 and J usage is TRBJ1-3; 9 bases line up with TRBD1. Germline CDR1 and CDR2: SEHNR and FQNEAQ (reference sequence). CDR3 length: 15 residues. V dropped 7 bases and J dropped 2; count of bases not matched to a gene: 6. The CDR3 DNA follows: TGTGCCAGCACCAGGGACAGGGTCGCTGGAAACACCATATATTTT. Its protein is CASTRDRVAGNTIYF.

The chain recombines TRBV25-1 with TRBJ1-2, with D unresolved. The CDR3 contains 14 residues. Trimming took off 4 bases at V and 4 bases at J, with 13 bases between the two ends. Germline CDR1 is MGHDK and CDR2 is SYGVNS. In nucleotides, the CDR3 is TGTGCCAGCAGTGCAACCGGGAACCCCTATGGCTACACCTTC. Protein product: CASSATGNPYGYTF.

This clone showed up just a few times. The gene calls are TRBV5-1 and TRBJ2-3, with a possible D match to TRBD2 (6 bases). Germline values: CDR1 SGHRS, CDR2 YFSETQ. V was clipped by 0 bases and J by 6 bases, with 8 bases between them. The CDR3 covers 13 residues. CDR3 sequence: CASSLGRGDTQYF. Here the CDR3 DNA reads TGCGCCAGCAGCTTGGGTCGGGGGGATACGCAGTATTTT.

This chain joins TRBV4-2 and TRBJ2-6; TRBD2 matches 7 bases. The CDR3 runs to 16 residues. Germline CDR1 reads LGHNA; CDR2 reads YNFKEQ. The V and J ends lost 0 bases and 4 bases, in that order; junction bases with no gene match: 3. The CDR3 region is CASSQDGGLGANVLTF. CDR3 nucleotide sequence: TGTGCCAGCAGCCAAGACGGGGGGTTGGGGGCCAACGTCCTGACTTTC.

This clone has only one observation. The chain joins TRBV27 to TRBJ2-2, with 9 nucleotides matching TRBD2. This CDR3 region has 15 residues. V dropped 5 bases and J dropped 4; count of bases not matched to a gene: 5. CDR1 is MNHEY, CDR2 SMNVEV, per germline (reference sequence). The DNA of the CDR3 is TGTGCCAGCAGTGAATCGCGGGGGGGCACCGGGGAGCTGTTTTTT. Translating it yields CASSESRGGTGELFF.

The chain is built from TRBV6-5 and TRBJ2-3, with a weak D call TRBD1 (5 bases). The germline V gene has CDR1 MNHEY and CDR2 SVGAGI. CDR3 length: 11 residues. V was shortened by 7 bases and J by 11 bases, with 13 bases between the two germline ends. CDR3 amino acids: CASTTVGQQYF. CDR3 in DNA: TGTGCCAGCACTACCGTGGGGCAGCAGTATTTT.

The chain links TRBV9 to TRBJ1-6, with 7 nucleotides matching TRBD1. The CDR3 consists of 15 residues. V was pared by 3 bases and J by 7 bases, with 7 bases of the junction left unmatched. The germline gives CDR1 SGDLS, CDR2 YYNGEE. The CDR3 sequence is CASSARTGLNSPLHF. Written as DNA, the CDR3 is TGTGCCAGCAGCGCTAGGACAGGTTTAAATTCACCCCTCCACTTT.

The V gene is TRBV27, the J gene TRBJ2-1, with 9 bases lining up with TRBD1. This CDR3 comprises 14 residues. V was clipped by 6 bases and J by 3 bases; unmatched bases: 3. CDR1 is MNHEY, CDR2 SMNVEV, per germline (reference sequence). The CDR3 is CASRGTGLYNEQFF. In nucleotides, the CDR3 is TGTGCCAGCAGAGGGACAGGGCTCTACAATGAGCAGTTCTTC.